A selection of T cell receptor beta chains follows, all from one sample in a study of patients and donors after allogeneic stem cell transplantation. TCRdb used MiXCR to reprocess the RT-PCR reads, holding one entry per CDR3 protein. Of approximately 160,000 distinct CDR3 sequences in the sample, nearly 25% were seen once. The sequenced sample consisted of blood, either unsorted or a sorted T cell fraction (not recorded which). These receptors were taken from a human donor who was either an allogeneic HSCT recipient or a stem cell or donor lymphocyte infusion donor (not recorded which). It is not recorded whose cells these are; they may come from a transplant donor. CDR3s include the opening cysteine and the closing phenylalanine or tryptophan. A D gene is named only where the DNA matches it firmly. Part of the rows lack a size; the others show once, few, many or a class for expanded clones.

D gene	clone size	V gene	J gene	CDR3 protein	CDR3 DNA
NA	NA	TRBV20-1	TRBJ2-2	CSARDWGRAFTGELFF	TGCAGTGCTAGAGATTGGGGCAGGGCATTTACCGGGGAGCTGTTTTTT
TRBD2	large	TRBV20-1	TRBJ2-5	CSASHSGGFQETQYF	TGCAGTGCTAGCCATAGCGGGGGGTTTCAAGAGACCCAGTACTTC
TRBD1	NA	TRBV9	TRBJ2-3	CASSPRQGPRGPTDTQYF	TGTGCCAGCAGCCCGCGACAGGGACCGCGCGGCCCCACAGATACGCAGTATTTT
TRBD1	NA	TRBV9	TRBJ2-1	CASSVEGGFDEQFF	TGTGCCAGCAGCGTAGAAGGGGGCTTCGATGAGCAGTTCTTC
NA	NA	TRBV20-1	TRBJ2-4	CSARSAGTPKNIQYF	TGCAGTGCTAGATCTGCCGGGACTCCCAAAAACATTCAGTACTTC
NA	NA	TRBV2	TRBJ2-6	CASRDSGANVLTF	TGTGCCAGCAGGGACTCTGGGGCCAACGTCCTGACTTTC
TRBD1	few	TRBV10-3	TRBJ2-7	CAISGDLRQGSYEQYF	TGTGCCATCAGTGGGGATTTGAGACAGGGTTCCTACGAGCAGTACTTC
TRBD1	NA	TRBV7-2	TRBJ1-2	CASSLNQAGGNYGYTF	TGTGCCAGCAGCCTAAACCAGGCAGGGGGTAACTATGGCTACACCTTC
NA	NA	TRBV14	TRBJ2-4	CASSQDRGNIQYF	TGTGCCAGCAGCCAAGATCGGGGAAACATTCAGTACTTC
TRBD1	NA	TRBV20-1	TRBJ2-7	CSAQRGQPSYEQYF	TGCAGTGCTCAGAGGGGACAGCCCTCCTACGAGCAGTACTTC
TRBD2	few	TRBV12-3/TRBV12-4	TRBJ2-3	CASSQPSGRDAHYTQYF	TGTGCCAGCAGTCAACCTAGCGGGAGGGATGCACATTATACGCAGTATTTT
NA	NA	TRBV10-3	TRBJ2-5	CAISESWFPQGETQYF	TGTGCCATCAGTGAGTCTTGGTTCCCCCAAGGAGAGACCCAGTACTTC
NA	NA	TRBV6-5	TRBJ1-2	CASSWALGVPIHGYTF	TGTGCCAGCAGTTGGGCTTTAGGGGTACCTATTCATGGCTACACCTTC
TRBD1	NA	TRBV7-2	TRBJ2-1	CASSFPDRVKYNEQIF	TGTGCCAGCAGCTTCCCAGACAGGGTGAAGTACAATGAGCAGATCTTC
NA	NA	TRBV10-3	TRBJ2-3	CAISERELADTQYF	TGTGCCATCAGTGAGCGGGAGCTTGCAGATACGCAGTATTTT
NA	once	TRBV5-5	TRBJ2-4	CASSLGTFIAKNIQYF	TGTGCCAGCAGCTTGGGGACTTTTATAGCCAAAAACATTCAGTACTTC
TRBD2	few	TRBV5-1	TRBJ2-1	CASSLVSGAFYNEQFF	TGCGCCAGCAGCTTGGTAAGCGGGGCCTTCTACAATGAGCAGTTCTTC
NA	NA	TRBV25-1	TRBJ2-1	CASSGWTSLGNNEQFF	TGTGCCAGCAGTGGGTGGACCAGTTTGGGGAATAATGAGCAGTTCTTC
NA	NA	TRBV5-1	TRBJ2-5	CASRLNTATETQYF	TGCGCCAGCAGATTGAACACTGCAACAGAGACCCAGTACTTC
NA	NA	TRBV20-1	TRBJ1-2	CSARGQEDFNYGYTF	TGCAGTGCTAGAGGACAGGAGGATTTTAACTATGGCTACACCTTC
NA	NA	TRBV4-3	TRBJ2-5	CASSPSETQYF	TGCGCCAGCAGCCCCTCAGAGACCCAGTACTTC
NA	NA	TRBV7-7	TRBJ1-3	CASSPGTPGNTIYF	TGTGCTAGCAGCCCGGGAACACCTGGAAACACCATATATTTT
NA	few	TRBV2	TRBJ1-1	CASSSFRRAAEAFF	TGTGCCAGCAGTTCCTTCCGGCGGGCGGCTGAAGCTTTCTTT
TRBD2	NA	TRBV6-5	TRBJ2-2	CASSRLAGTGELFF	TGTGCCAGCAGCCGACTAGCAGGCACCGGGGAGCTGTTTTTT
NA	few	TRBV2	TRBJ1-4	CASSALRLGGVNEKLFF	TGTGCCAGCAGCGCCCTAAGGCTAGGGGGAGTTAATGAAAAACTGTTTTTT
TRBD1	NA	TRBV27	TRBJ1-5	CASSLSGTGVRGWMQPQHF	TGTGCCAGCAGTTTAAGCGGGACAGGGGTTCGAGGGTGGATGCAGCCCCAGCATTTT
TRBD1	few	TRBV27	TRBJ1-1	CASSLSPGTGGAGTEAFF	TGTGCCAGCAGTTTATCCCCAGGTACAGGGGGCGCGGGGACTGAAGCTTTCTTT
NA	NA	TRBV5-1	TRBJ1-2	CASSLEASDYGYTF	TGCGCCAGCAGCTTGGAAGCCAGCGACTATGGCTACACCTTC
NA	NA	TRBV24-1	TRBJ2-1	CATSDFWGDYNEQFF	TGTGCCACCAGTGATTTTTGGGGTGACTACAATGAGCAGTTCTTC
NA	few	TRBV6-5	TRBJ2-7	CASSYGSGGQGEQYF	TGTGCCAGCAGTTACGGTTCCGGGGGCCAGGGCGAGCAGTACTTC
TRBD2	few	TRBV4-2	TRBJ2-1	CASSQDPTSGYNEQFF	TGTGCCAGCAGCCAAGATCCCACTAGCGGGTACAATGAGCAGTTCTTC
NA	few	TRBV10-3	TRBJ2-7	CAINAGEVYEQYF	TGTGCCATCAACGCAGGGGAGGTGTACGAGCAGTACTTC
TRBD1	NA	TRBV20-1	TRBJ2-4	CSARGQGEIQYF	TGCAGTGCTAGGGGACAGGGGGAAATTCAGTACTTC
NA	NA	TRBV12-3/TRBV12-4	TRBJ2-7	CASSLRFRLIYEQYF	TGTGCCAGCAGTTTGAGGTTCAGATTGATCTACGAGCAGTACTTC
NA	once	TRBV20-1	TRBJ2-3	CSASVAADTDTQYF	TGCAGTGCTAGCGTAGCGGCCGACACAGATACGCAGTATTTT
NA	NA	TRBV5-6	TRBJ2-4	CASSPGPSAKNIQYF	TGTGCCAGCAGCCCAGGACCGTCTGCCAAAAACATTCAGTACTTC
NA	few	TRBV7-9	TRBJ1-1	CASRELAVEAFF	TGTGCCAGCAGGGAGTTAGCTGTTGAAGCTTTCTTT
TRBD1	few	TRBV10-3	TRBJ1-2	CAISEGQATYGYTF	TGTGCCATCAGTGAAGGACAGGCTACATATGGCTACACCTTC
TRBD2	NA	TRBV7-2	TRBJ2-1	CASSLWGGSSEQFF	TGTGCCAGCAGCTTATGGGGCGGGAGCTCTGAGCAGTTCTTC
TRBD2	NA	TRBV7-6	TRBJ2-3	CASSLATSGSTDTQYF	TGTGCCAGCAGCTTAGCAACTAGCGGGAGTACAGATACGCAGTATTTT
NA	NA	TRBV7-6	TRBJ2-7	CASSPRTQAWGYEQYF	TGTGCCAGCAGCCCTAGGACACAGGCTTGGGGGTACGAGCAGTACTTC
TRBD1	NA	TRBV9	TRBJ2-5	CASSSRQGPEETQYF	TGTGCCAGCAGCTCCCGACAGGGACCCGAAGAGACCCAGTACTTC
TRBD1	NA	TRBV12-3/TRBV12-4	TRBJ1-3	CATGGVRNTIYF	TGTGCCACAGGGGGAGTGAGAAACACCATATATTTT
NA	NA	TRBV5-1	TRBJ2-3	CASSFLVIGTDTQYF	TGCGCCAGCAGCTTCCTAGTTATTGGGACAGATACGCAGTATTTT
TRBD2	few	TRBV20-1	TRBJ2-1	CSARGEGPNEQFF	TGCAGTGCTAGGGGGGAGGGACCTAATGAGCAGTTCTTC
NA	few	TRBV5-1	TRBJ1-2	CASSLAAGDYGYTF	TGCGCCAGCAGCTTGGCCGCGGGAGACTATGGCTACACCTTC
TRBD1	NA	TRBV5-1	TRBJ2-3	CASSGTAPDTQYF	TGCGCCAGCAGCGGGACAGCCCCAGATACGCAGTATTTT
NA	many	TRBV20-1	TRBJ1-6	CSASPFGGLYSPLHF	TGCAGTGCCTCTCCCTTCGGGGGCTTGTATTCACCCCTCCACTTT
NA	NA	TRBV9	TRBJ1-1	CASSARVLMNTEAFF	TGTGCCAGCAGCGCCAGGGTCCTCATGAACACTGAAGCTTTCTTT
NA	few	TRBV10-3	TRBJ1-6	CAISVSGLDSPLHF	TGTGCCATCAGTGTTTCAGGGTTGGATTCACCCCTCCACTTT
NA	many	TRBV29-1	TRBJ1-1	CSTMAYEMGNTEAFF	TGCAGCACGATGGCGTACGAAATGGGTAACACTGAAGCTTTCTTT
NA	NA	TRBV29-1	TRBJ1-2	CSVEVSPLLANYGYTF	TGCAGCGTTGAAGTATCTCCTCTGTTAGCTAACTATGGCTACACCTTC
NA	NA	TRBV29-1	TRBJ1-2	CSVEGLNYGYTF	TGCAGCGTTGAGGGACTGAACTATGGCTACACCTTC
TRBD1	few	TRBV10-3	TRBJ1-1	CAISDPGTANTEAFF	TGTGCCATCTCGGACCCCGGGACAGCGAACACTGAAGCTTTCTTT
TRBD2	NA	TRBV20-1	TRBJ2-1	CSARDYLSGRDLFF	TGCAGTGCTAGAGATTATCTTAGCGGGAGAGATCTGTTCTTC
TRBD2	NA	TRBV4-1	TRBJ2-5	CASSQALAGAETQYF	TGCGCCAGCAGCCAAGCACTAGCGGGGGCAGAGACCCAGTACTTC
NA	few	TRBV24-1	TRBJ1-5	CATSDNYGQPNQPQHF	TGTGCCACCAGTGATAATTACGGACAGCCCAATCAGCCCCAGCATTTT
NA	NA	TRBV11-3	TRBJ2-3	CASSSPSTDTQYF	TGTGCCAGCAGCAGCCCCTCCACAGATACGCAGTATTTT
TRBD1	NA	TRBV7-9	TRBJ2-7	CASSLDATGMPYEQYF	TGTGCCAGCAGCTTAGATGCGACAGGGATGCCCTACGAGCAGTACTTC
NA	once	TRBV4-1	TRBJ2-1	CASEEVGGQSNEQFF	TGCGCCAGCGAGGAAGTGGGGGGCCAGTCTAATGAGCAGTTCTTC